The 28 T cell receptor beta chains below were found in one sample sequenced in a study of T cell changes during pregnancy in multiple sclerosis. Repertoires were generated with immunoSEQ multiplex PCR, while TCRdb's copy carries only in-frame clones and drops some. Of tens of thousands of clones in the sample, around 91% are singletons; the top ten hold less than 2%. The input for sequencing was peripheral blood, taken after pregnancy. These receptors were taken from a female donor with multiple sclerosis, enrolled in a pregnancy study.

The chain carries TRBV6-5 and TRBJ2-4; TRBD1 agrees at 7 bases. The CDR3 spans 15 residues. Per germline, CDR1 MNHEY and CDR2 SVGAGI. J lost 6 bases, V lost 5 bases, and 10 bases had no gene match. The DNA of the CDR3 is TGTGCCAGCAGTCTATCGACAGGGTTCGGAAACATTCAGTACTTC. Its protein is CASSLSTGFGNIQYF.

This chain connects TRBV27 to TRBJ1-1; no clear D. Trimming shortened V by 3 bases and J by 1 base, and 9 bases separated the two germline ends. Germline V gene data show CDR1 as MNHEY and CDR2 as SMNVEV (reference sequence). This CDR3 has 14 residues. CDR3 in DNA: TGTGCCAGCAGTTTGGTTCGGGGGAACACTGAAGCTTTCTTT. This codes for CASSLVRGNTEAFF.

The chain carries TRBV6-1 and TRBJ2-7, with D possibly TRBD1 on 5 matching bases. The germline V and J ends were trimmed by 4 bases and 5 bases, with 15 bases remaining between them. The germline V gene has CDR1 MNHNS and CDR2 SASEGT. The CDR3 runs to 14 residues. In nucleotides, the CDR3 is TGTGCCAGCAGTGGGGGCCAGAGGCCCAACGAGCAGTACTTC. Its protein product is CASSGGQRPNEQYF.

This clone was counted between two and nine times. The chain couples TRBV7-8 to TRBJ1-6; 7 nucleotides align to TRBD1. The germline V gene has CDR1 SGHVS and CDR2 FQNEAQ. This CDR3 has 14 residues. The V segment lost 5 bases and the J segment 6 bases; nucleotides outside the gene matches: 4. CDR3 residues: CASSPGTANSPLHF. DNA of the CDR3: TGTGCCAGCAGCCCCGGGACAGCTAATTCACCCCTCCACTTT.

This chain uses TRBV9 with TRBJ2-7, with 8 bases identical to TRBD1. Germline assignment: CDR1 SGDLS and CDR2 YYNGEE. There are 16 residues in the CDR3. V gave up 3 bases and J gave up 2 bases; unmatched junction bases: 10. The CDR3 sequence is CASSEGPDRGPYEQYF. CDR3 DNA: TGTGCCAGCAGCGAGGGGCCTGACAGGGGCCCCTACGAGCAGTACTTC.

V gene TRBV27 combines with J gene TRBJ2-7, with 11 bases aligning to TRBD1. The CDR3 consists of 15 residues. Unmatched junction bases numbered 6, after V lost 5 bases and J lost 3 bases. Germline V gene data show CDR1 as MNHEY and CDR2 as SMNVEV (reference sequence). The CDR3 loop reads CASSPLGQGDYEQYF. For the CDR3, the DNA is TGTGCCAGCAGTCCCTTGGGACAGGGGGACTACGAGCAGTACTTC.

J is TRBJ1-1 and V is TRBV30, with no clear D. V lost 5 bases and J lost 1, with 11 bases in between. The length of the CDR3 is 13 residues. CDR1 GTSNPN and CDR2 SVGIG come from the germline V gene (reference sequence). CDR3 in amino acids: CAWAADWNTEAFF. As DNA, the CDR3 is TGTGCCTGGGCGGCCGACTGGAACACTGAAGCTTTCTTT. Drawing the rest from reference TRBV30 and TRBJ1-1, the complete variable domain is SQTIHQWPATLVQPVGSPLSLECTVEGTSNPNLYWYRQAAGRGLQLLFYSVGIGQISSEVPQNLSASRPQDRQFILSSKKLLLSDSGFYLCAWAADWNTEAFFGQGTRLTVV.

V is TRBV5-4 and J is TRBJ2-5; 11 positions match TRBD2. V was pared by 1 base and J by 8 bases, with 10 bases of the junction left unmatched. Germline loops: CDR1 SGHNT, CDR2 YYREEE (reference sequence). The CDR3 totals 16 residues. For the CDR3, the DNA is TGTGCCAGCAGCTTGCAATTAGCGGGGGGGGGAGGTACCCAGTACTTC. It specifies CASSLQLAGGGGTQYF. Full variable domain (outside the CDR3, taken from reference TRBV5-4 and TRBJ2-5): ETGVTQSPTHLIKTRGQQVTLRCSSQSGHNTVSWYQQALGQGPQFIFQYYREEENGRGNFPPRFSGLQFPNYSSELNVNALELDDSALYLCASSLQLAGGGGTQYFGPGTRLLVL.

The rearrangement joins TRBV5-1 to TRBJ2-1; TRBD1 is a possible D gene (5 bases). Germline lookup yields CDR1 SGHRS and CDR2 YFSETQ. The V end was cut by 3 bases, the J end by 10 bases, with 20 bases between. The CDR3 has 15 residues. In DNA form, the CDR3 reads TGCGCCAGCAGCTGGTCCGCACTTACAGGTGGAGAGCAGTTCTTC. It specifies CASSWSALTGGEQFF.

V gene TRBV5-8 combines with J gene TRBJ1-4; D gene uncertain. Germline values: CDR1 SGHTS, CDR2 YDEGEE. This CDR3 region has 15 residues. V lost 2 bases and J lost 4, with 12 bases in between. The CDR3 loop reads CASSFGSVFNEKLFF. The CDR3 DNA reads TGTGCCAGCAGCTTCGGTTCGGTGTTTAATGAAAAACTGTTTTTT. Filled out from reference TRBV5-8 and TRBJ1-4, the complete variable domain reads EAGVTQSPTHLIKTRGQQATLRCSPISGHTSVYWYQQALGLGLQFLLWYDEGEERNRGNFPPRFSGRQFPNYSSELNVNALELEDSALYLCASSFGSVFNEKLFFGSGTQLSVL.

The chain combines TRBV6-5 with TRBJ1-1; TRBD1 matches at 7 bases. CDR1 is MNHEY, CDR2 SVGAGI, per germline. The CDR3 runs 13 residues. Trimming took 3 bases from V and 3 from J; bases not matched to a gene: 1. The CDR3 spells CASSYDRDTEAFF. The DNA for the CDR3 is TGTGCCAGCAGTTATGACAGGGACACTGAAGCTTTCTTT.

This clone occurred a few times. The chain uses TRBV19 and TRBJ1-1; D unresolved. V was shortened by 1 base and J by 3 bases, with 21 bases between the two germline ends. The CDR3 consists of 18 residues. From germline, CDR1 is LNHDA and CDR2 SQIVND (reference sequence). DNA of the CDR3: TGTGCCAGTAGTATAGGAAACCCCCGCAGGCCCAAGGACACTGAAGCTTTCTTT. Its translation is CASSIGNPRRPKDTEAFF.

This chain links TRBV5-4 with TRBJ2-3, with D tentatively TRBD1 (6 bases). Deletions cut 4 bases from V and 2 bases from J, with 17 bases between. The germline V gene has CDR1 SGHNT and CDR2 YYREEE (reference sequence). The CDR3 is made up of 16 amino acids. The CDR3, as DNA: TGTGCCAGCAGCCCGCCCGGGACAAAGACCACAGATACGCAGTATTTT. This codes for CASSPPGTKTTDTQYF.

The J gene is TRBJ1-1, the V gene TRBV9, with D perhaps matching TRBD1 (5 bases). This CDR3 has 14 residues. V was shortened by 3 bases and J by 5 bases, with 14 bases between the two germline ends. Germline V gene data show CDR1 as SGDLS and CDR2 as YYNGEE. CDR3 DNA sequence: TGTGCCAGCAGCGACGGGGGGGGTATGACTGAAGCTTTCTTT. This encodes CASSDGGGMTEAFF.

The V call is TRBV5-1, the J call TRBJ2-5, with D possibly TRBD2 on 7 matching bases. This CDR3 has 16 amino acids. V was trimmed by 0 bases and J by 7 bases, leaving 19 bases between them. Looked up from germline, CDR1 is SGHRS and CDR2 is YFSETQ. The CDR3 DNA follows: TGCGCCAGCAGCTTGGACATGGGGGGGGGCCGCGGGACCCAGTACTTC. Translated, it gives CASSLDMGGGRGTQYF. Together with reference TRBV5-1 and TRBJ2-5, the CDR3 gives the full variable domain: KAGVTQTPRYLIKTRGQQVTLSCSPISGHRSVSWYQQTPGQGLQFLFEYFSETQRNKGNFPGRFSGRQFSNSRSEMNVSTLELGDSALYLCASSLDMGGGRGTQYFGPGTRLLVL.

V usage is TRBV6-6 and J usage is TRBJ2-1, with D possibly being TRBD1 (6 bases). Germline-derived CDR1 and CDR2 are MNHNY and SVGAGI (reference sequence). The CDR3 has 13 amino acids. The V end was cut by 3 bases, the J end by 7 bases, with 10 bases between. The CDR3 sequence: CASSYPGVNEQFF. CDR3 in DNA: TGTGCCAGCAGTTATCCAGGGGTGAATGAGCAGTTCTTC.

Written as DNA, the CDR3 is TGTGCCAGCAGCTTCCGGGACAGGGGGTTTACCTACGAGCAGTACTTC. This sequence encodes CASSFRDRGFTYEQYF. V usage is TRBV7-9 and J usage is TRBJ2-7, with TRBD1 matching over 11 bases. After removal of 3 bases from V and 2 bases from J, the junction contained 6 bases not matched to a gene. In germline, CDR1 is SEHNR, CDR2 FQNEAQ (reference sequence). The CDR3 sequence is 16 residues long.

This clone has just one count. This chain links TRBV27 with TRBJ2-7, with D perhaps TRBD2 (5 bases). Germline CDR1 is MNHEY and CDR2 is SMNVEV (reference sequence). This CDR3 has 14 residues. The ends were cut back, 6 bases at V and 0 bases at J, with 12 bases in the middle. The CDR3 DNA sequence: TGTGCCAGCAGGCCTCTTGGGAGCTCCTACGAGCAGTACTTC. This sequence encodes CASRPLGSSYEQYF.

This chain joins TRBV5-6 and TRBJ2-7; D gene uncertain. V was trimmed by 0 bases and J by 2 bases, leaving 12 bases between them. The CDR3 is 15 residues long. Germline V gene sequence: CDR1 SGHDT, CDR2 YYEEEE. CDR3 amino acids: CASSLEPGATYEQYF. The CDR3 nucleotides read TGTGCCAGCAGCTTGGAACCAGGTGCCACCTACGAGCAGTACTTC.

This chain joins TRBV19 and TRBJ1-2; D gene ambiguous. V dropped 7 bases and J dropped 4 bases, with 19 bases sitting between them. Germline lookup yields CDR1 LNHDA and CDR2 SQIVND (reference sequence). The CDR3 totals 15 residues. CDR3 in DNA: TGTGCCAGTATGGCCTATCGAGGTTCCGGCTATGGCTACACCTTC. This sequence encodes CASMAYRGSGYGYTF.

The V call is TRBV6-5, the J call TRBJ1-5; D gene unclear. The CDR3 loop spans 13 amino acids. Per the germline V gene, CDR1 is MNHEY and CDR2 is SVGAGI. V was clipped by 3 bases and J by 5 bases, with 8 bases between them. This chain's CDR3 is CASSYGGYQPQHF. The CDR3 DNA reads TGTGCCAGCAGTTATGGCGGATATCAGCCCCAGCATTTT.

The chain links TRBV10-3 to TRBJ2-5; tentatively, D is TRBD2 (7 bases). Germline V CDR1 and CDR2: ENHRY, SYGVKD. The CDR3 spans 13 residues. V was clipped by 4 bases and J by 5 bases, with 11 bases between them. The CDR3 DNA reads as TGTGCCATCAGTGCTAAGGGGGGGGAGACCCAGTACTTC. Translating it yields CAISAKGGETQYF.

The chain carries TRBV7-9 and TRBJ2-2; tentative D call: TRBD1 (5 bases). V lost 5 bases, J lost 10 bases, and 11 bases lay in between. Germline loops: CDR1 SEHNR, CDR2 FQNEAQ (reference sequence). The CDR3 runs 12 residues. The DNA of the CDR3 is TGTGCCAGCAGCGCCCAGGGTACGGAGCTGTTTTTT. It codes for CASSAQGTELFF. Using reference TRBV7-9 and TRBJ2-2 for the parts outside the CDR3, the full variable domain is DTGVSQNPRHKITKRGQNVTFRCDPISEHNRLYWYRQTLGQGPEFLTYFQNEAQLEKSRLLSDRFSAERPKGSFSTLEIQRTEQGDSAMYLCASSAQGTELFFGEGSRLTVL.

This clone has a single count. The chain joins TRBV2 to TRBJ2-1, with 8 bases that match TRBD2. Germline assignment: CDR1 SNHLY and CDR2 FYNNEI. V was clipped by 1 base and J by 10 bases; unmatched bases: 6. The length of the CDR3 is 14 residues. The CDR3 nucleotides are TGTGCCAGCAGTGAAGGGACTAGCTCGACGGAGCAGTTCTTC. Translating gives CASSEGTSSTEQFF.

The CDR3 sequence is CASSYSNYRDSSGNTIYF. The CDR3 DNA is TGTGCCAGCAGTTACTCGAATTATAGGGACAGCTCTGGAAACACCATATATTTT. J is TRBJ1-3 and V is TRBV6-7; 7 nucleotides match TRBD1. TRBV6-7 is annotated as an ORF whose role is uncertain. The CDR3 spans 18 residues. Unmatched junction bases numbered 8, after V lost 0 bases and J lost 0 bases.

The chain joins TRBV5-4 to TRBJ2-7; 8 bases fit TRBD2. There are 15 residues in the CDR3. Losses at the gene ends were 3 bases for V and 2 bases for J; bases not matched to a gene: 7. The V gene's germline CDR1 is SGHNT and CDR2 YYREEE (reference sequence). CDR3 in DNA: TGTGCCAGCAGCTCTGGCGGGGGGAGCCCCTACGAGCAGTACTTC. The encoded protein is CASSSGGGSPYEQYF. Supplemented by reference TRBV5-4 and TRBJ2-7, the full variable domain reads ETGVTQSPTHLIKTRGQQVTLRCSSQSGHNTVSWYQQALGQGPQFIFQYYREEENGRGNFPPRFSGLQFPNYSSELNVNALELDDSALYLCASSSGGGSPYEQYFGPGTRLTVT.

A single count supports this clone. The gene calls are TRBV27 and TRBJ1-2; a weak D match, TRBD1 (6 bases). V was trimmed by 7 bases and J by 5 bases, leaving 20 bases between them. The CDR3 is 15 residues long. From germline, CDR1 is MNHEY and CDR2 SMNVEV (reference sequence). CDR3 sequence (DNA): TGTGCCAGCACCCCTTTTGTGGGGGCGGGTTATGGCTACACCTTC. Protein: CASTPFVGAGYGYTF.

The chain uses TRBV6-1 and TRBJ2-3; possible D gene TRBD2, 7 bases. Germline assignment: CDR1 MNHNS and CDR2 SASEGT. Trimming shortened V by 3 bases and J by 6 bases, and 13 bases separated the two germline ends. This CDR3 comprises 14 residues. The DNA of the CDR3 is TGTGCCAGCAGTGAGGGAGGGGGATGGGATACGCAGTATTTT. It codes for CASSEGGGWDTQYF.